The clone carrying this TCR beta chain has just a few counts. Using immunoSEQ multiplex PCR, the repertoire was profiled, and TCRdb retains in-frame clones only, with some absent. There are almost 400,000 clones in the sample; 70% to 90% occur only once, and over 0.9% lies in the top ten. The sample is drawn from a study of blood T cell repertoires in COVID-19. Study-level information: Acute and convalescent COVID-19 specimens originated in the United States, Italy and Spain. Sources were T cells, B-cell-depleted T cells, or PBMCs; the material itself was cDNA or gDNA.

V lost 1 base and J 2 bases, leaving 12 bases between the germline ends. The CDR3 contains 15 residues. Germline loops: CDR1 MGHRA, CDR2 YSYEKL. Participants' reported clinical history set cohort assignment. The chain carries TRBV4-1 and TRBJ2-7; maybe TRBD2 (5 bases). The sequenced sample consisted of PBMCs or T cells enriched from blood (not recorded which). The source is a woman aged 25-40 years with acute COVID-19. This CDR3 reads CASSQGRSLTYEQYF. As DNA, the CDR3 is TGCGCCAGCAGCCAAGGGAGGTCTCTTACCTACGAGCAGTACTTC.